This record covers a single TCR beta chain. The antigen is undetermined. This sample stems from a study of cytomegalovirus exposure and HLA in healthy donors. Study-wide points: Looking again later, the authors saw that most CMV-associated TCR beta chains seemed HLA-restricted. The productive fraction for most TCR beta V segments was about 87% or about 30% in an earlier analysis. TCR beta sequences reportedly predicted most subjects' HLA-A and HLA-B alleles accurately. TRBV6-2, TRBV6-3 and some other V segments were unresolvable in 87-base-pair reads.

A multiplex PCR was run with 60 Vbeta primers and 13 Jbeta primers. Measured with immunoSEQ multiplex PCR; TCRdb has only the in-frame clones, and not every one. Its clone listing holds 75,000 to 90,000 clones. J gave up 5 bases and V 3 bases, and 5 bases lay outside the gene matches. Germline CDR1 reads LNHDA; CDR2 reads SQIVND (reference sequence). There are 14 residues in the CDR3. V and J are TRBV19 and TRBJ1-1; 8 bases are shared with TRBD1. The TCR was taken from a woman aged 55-70 years in good health and CMV-seronegative. Sequenced input: PBMCs. The CDR3 region has the DNA TGTGCCAGTAGTATCCAGGGGGCAGAAACTGAAGCTTTCTTT. Its translation is CASSIQGAETEAFF.